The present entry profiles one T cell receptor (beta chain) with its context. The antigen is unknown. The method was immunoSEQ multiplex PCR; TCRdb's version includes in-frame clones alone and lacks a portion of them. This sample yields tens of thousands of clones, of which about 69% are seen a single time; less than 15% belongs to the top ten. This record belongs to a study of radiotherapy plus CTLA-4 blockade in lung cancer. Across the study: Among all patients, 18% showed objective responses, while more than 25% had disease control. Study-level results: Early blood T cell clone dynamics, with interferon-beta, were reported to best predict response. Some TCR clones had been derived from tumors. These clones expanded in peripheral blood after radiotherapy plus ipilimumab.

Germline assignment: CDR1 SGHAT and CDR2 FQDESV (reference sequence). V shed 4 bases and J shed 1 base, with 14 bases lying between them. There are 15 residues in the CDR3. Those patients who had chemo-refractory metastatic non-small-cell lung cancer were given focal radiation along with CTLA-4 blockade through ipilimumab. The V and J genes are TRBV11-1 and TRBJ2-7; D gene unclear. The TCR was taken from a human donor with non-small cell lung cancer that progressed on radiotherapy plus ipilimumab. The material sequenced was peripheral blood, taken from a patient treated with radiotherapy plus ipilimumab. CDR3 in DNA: TGTGCCAGCAGCTCAACGGGTGCTCTTTCCTACGAGCAGTACTTC. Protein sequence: CASSSTGALSYEQYF.